The 32 T cell receptor beta chains listed next were all sequenced from one sample in a study of CD8 T cells in ankylosing spondylitis (dated by TCRdb to the late 2010s). What the work shows at the level of the full study, not this receptor alone: Blood from ankylosing spondylitis patients appeared to be characterized by a TCR beta motif composed of roughly eight highly homologous amino acid variants.

Receptor amplification or capture employed 5' RACE. The instrument given in TCRdb is Illumina HiSeq 2500. TCRdb handled the public reads itself, with Q25 trimming in fastp and clone calling in MiXCR, and kept productive beta chains. Merged by CDR3 protein, the rows form single entries marked with the most common genes and DNA. The sample contains 700,000 or so distinct CDR3 sequences, 15% to 20% of them found a single time. The leading ten clones occupy around 20% of the sample. The antigens for these receptors are not known. Sequenced material: blood, either unsorted or a sorted T cell fraction (not recorded which). The receptors were sampled from a male donor with ankylosing spondylitis.

The chain is built from TRBV7-2 and TRBJ2-1; 8 bases agree with TRBD2. Germline values: CDR1 SGHTA, CDR2 FQGNSA. This CDR3 region has 14 residues. With 3 bases clipped from V and 7 bases from J, the junction kept 5 bases outside the gene matches. This chain's CDR3 is CASSFGGAQNEQFF. The CDR3, as DNA: TGTGCCAGCAGCTTCGGGGGGGCCCAAAATGAGCAGTTCTTC.

The gene calls are TRBV20-1 and TRBJ1-1; D possibly corresponds to TRBD1 (5 bases). Germline CDR1 reads DFQATT; CDR2 reads SNEGSKA (reference sequence). There are 14 residues in the CDR3. V lost 3 bases, J lost 0 bases, and 11 bases lay in between. In DNA form, the CDR3 reads TGCAGTGCTAGCGGGGGAATCATGAACACTGAAGCTTTCTTT. Translation: CSASGGIMNTEAFF.

This clonotype was observed a few times. The chain has TRBV5-1 and TRBJ1-4, with 7 bases aligning to TRBD1. The J segment lost 4 bases and the V segment lost 1 base, leaving 7 bases of the junction unmatched. The CDR3 is 16 residues long. Germline loops: CDR1 SGHRS, CDR2 YFSETQ. Written as DNA, the CDR3 is TGCGCCAGCAGCTTGTCCTCACAGGGGTTTAATGAAAAACTGTTTTTT. This gives the protein CASSLSSQGFNEKLFF.

This clonotype has only a few counts. The rearrangement links TRBV28 to TRBJ1-5; 7 bases match TRBD1. Germline CDR1 and CDR2: MDHEN and SYDVKM. With V trimmed by 5 bases and J by 3 bases, 13 bases remained unmatched. The CDR3 consists of 17 residues. CDR3 residues: CASSLPGQVRSNQPQHF. Here the CDR3 DNA reads TGTGCCAGCAGTCTTCCAGGACAGGTCCGGTCCAATCAGCCCCAGCATTTT.

This clonotype has just a few counts. The chain couples TRBV10-2 to TRBJ1-2; no clear D. The CDR3 length is 13 residues. V dropped 8 bases and J dropped 8 bases, with 18 bases sitting between them. Germline V lookup: CDR1 WSHSY, CDR2 SAAADI. The CDR3 region is CASHFGGQDGYTF. The CDR3 DNA sequence: TGCGCCAGCCATTTCGGCGGGCAAGACGGCTACACCTTC.

This clonotype occurred a few times. The chain couples TRBV20-1 to TRBJ2-1, with 10 positions matching TRBD2. CDR3 length: 16 residues. Trimming took 1 base from V and 4 from J; bases not matched to a gene: 7. CDR1 and CDR2 (germline): DFQATT, SNEGSKA (reference sequence). The CDR3 DNA follows: TGCAGTGCTAGAGCTAGCGGGAGTAGGGGGTACAATGAGCAGTTCTTC. Its protein is CSARASGSRGYNEQFF.

The chain couples TRBV20-1 to TRBJ2-5; TRBD2 aligns across 12 bases. Germline CDR1 DFQATT, CDR2 SNEGSKA (reference sequence). The CDR3 has 14 amino acids. Trimming removed 5 bases from V and 8 bases from J; junction bases left unmatched: 9. As DNA, the CDR3 is TGCAGTGCTCTGACTAGCGGGAGATTAGTTACCCAGTACTTC. It yields the protein CSALTSGRLVTQYF.

This clonotype appeared a few times. The chain has TRBV5-5 and TRBJ2-1; 8 bases fit TRBD2. Germline V CDR1 and CDR2: SGHKS, YYEKEE (reference sequence). V gave up 6 bases and J gave up 2 bases; unmatched junction bases: 4. This CDR3 comprises 14 residues. The CDR3 loop is CASNPGLAYNEQFF. CDR3 DNA: TGTGCCAGCAACCCGGGACTAGCCTACAATGAGCAGTTCTTC.

The genes are TRBV14 and TRBJ1-1; TRBD1 aligns across 9 bases. The CDR3 length is 17 residues. CDR1 is SGHDN and CDR2 is FVKESK in the germline V gene. V lost 4 bases and J lost 5; bases outside the gene matches: 14. Here the CDR3 reads CASSPTDRGKVQTEAFF. Here the CDR3 DNA reads TGTGCCAGCAGCCCGACCGACAGGGGGAAGGTTCAGACTGAAGCTTTCTTT. Combining the CDR3 with reference TRBV14 and TRBJ1-1 gives the whole variable domain EAGVTQFPSHSVIEKGQTVTLRCDPISGHDNLYWYRRVMGKEIKFLLHFVKESKQDESGMPNNRFLAERTGGTYSTLKVQPAELEDSGVYFCASSPTDRGKVQTEAFFGQGTRLTVV.

This clonotype appeared many times. This chain links TRBV12-3 or TRBV12-4 with TRBJ1-2, with 10 bases lining up with TRBD1. V lost 5 bases to trimming and J lost 8 bases; unmatched junction nucleotides: 8. This CDR3 spans 14 amino acids. The CDR3 sequence is CASSPGTGAGGYTF. The CDR3 DNA follows: TGTGCCAGCAGTCCCGGGACAGGGGCCGGCGGCTACACCTTC.

This rearrangement joins TRBV11-2 to TRBJ2-1, with D tentatively TRBD1 (8 bases). V was pared by 0 bases and J by 6 bases, with 18 bases between. This CDR3 has 17 amino acids. The germline gives CDR1 SGHAT, CDR2 FQNNGV. CDR3 in amino acids: CASSLETGEGTGNEQFF. DNA of the CDR3: TGTGCCAGCAGCTTAGAAACAGGGGAGGGGACAGGCAATGAGCAGTTCTTC.

Only a few counts were recorded for this clonotype. This chain connects TRBV9 to TRBJ2-1; D may be TRBD2 (5 bases). V lost 0 bases to trimming and J lost 4 bases, with 11 bases between them. Per germline, CDR1 SGDLS and CDR2 YYNGEE. This CDR3 region has 15 residues. This CDR3 reads CASSVGIGEYNEQFF. As DNA, the CDR3 is TGTGCCAGCAGCGTAGGAATCGGGGAATACAATGAGCAGTTCTTC.

This clonotype was recorded many times. The chain employs TRBV25-1 and TRBJ2-4, with TRBD2 as a possible D gene (6 bases). V was shortened by 3 bases and J by 0 bases, with 9 bases between the two germline ends. The CDR3 contains 15 residues. The germline gives CDR1 MGHDK, CDR2 SYGVNS. The CDR3 sequence is CASSDGGLAKNIQYF. In nucleotides, the CDR3 is TGTGCCAGCAGTGACGGAGGGCTAGCCAAAAACATTCAGTACTTC.

This clonotype was detected only a few times. CDR3 sequence (DNA): TGCAGTGCTAGACCCTCGGGCCAGCCCCAGCATTTT. Its translation: CSARPSGQPQHF. This rearrangement joins TRBV20-1 to TRBJ1-5, with no clear D. Trimming removed 2 bases from V and 7 bases from J, with 9 bases in between. The CDR3 has 12 residues. Per the germline V gene, CDR1 is DFQATT and CDR2 is SNEGSKA (reference sequence).

This clonotype was counted many times. The J gene is TRBJ1-1, the V gene TRBV29-1, with D maybe TRBD1 (5 bases). Between the trimmed V and J ends, which lost 7 bases and 5 bases, there was a span of 14 bases. The CDR3 length is 12 residues. Germline V CDR1 and CDR2: SQVTM, ANQGSEA. The CDR3 bases are TGCAGCGGACTACACGGGGGGACTGAAGCTTTCTTT. Its translation is CSGLHGGTEAFF.

The gene calls are TRBV12-3 or TRBV12-4 and TRBJ2-7, with TRBD2 matching over 9 bases. J gave up 7 bases and V 5 bases, and 12 bases lay outside the gene matches. The CDR3 extends over 15 amino acids. The CDR3 coding sequence is TGTGCCAGCAGTGGGTTAGCGGGAGTATCTGGTGAGCAGTACTTC. This encodes CASSGLAGVSGEQYF.

This clonotype showed up just a few times. CDR3 DNA: TGCGCCACACGCGGACAGCCTAGCACAGATACGCAGTATTTT. Translation gives CATRGQPSTDTQYF. The chain employs TRBV5-1 and TRBJ2-3, with a weak D call TRBD1 (6 bases). The germline gives CDR1 SGHRS, CDR2 YFSETQ. V gave up 9 bases and J gave up 0 bases, with 14 bases separating them. The CDR3 has 14 residues.

This clonotype occurred a few times. The chain links TRBV20-1 to TRBJ2-1; D may be TRBD2 (6 bases). The CDR3 sequence is 17 residues long. Germline CDR1 DFQATT, CDR2 SNEGSKA (reference sequence). The ends were cut back, 0 bases at V and 8 bases at J, with 23 bases in the middle. CDR3 nucleotide sequence: TGCAGTGCTAGAGATCCGGTAGCTATTACGGGGAGGTATGAGCAGTTCTTC. Translated: CSARDPVAITGRYEQFF.

The gene calls are TRBV20-1 and TRBJ2-7, with TRBD1 matching 10 bases. The CDR3 contains 18 residues. The germline CDR1 and CDR2 sequences are DFQATT and SNEGSKA (reference sequence). The V gene end was trimmed by 5 bases and the J gene end by 3 bases; junction bases not matched to a gene: 19. CDR3 sequence (DNA): TGCAGTGCTCGGGGTAACGGACAGGGGGAGACTTTTTTCTACGAGCAGTACTTC. Residues: CSARGNGQGETFFYEQYF.

This clonotype has only a few counts. The chain links TRBV12-3 or TRBV12-4 to TRBJ2-3, with 11 positions matching TRBD1. V trimming: 6 bases; J trimming: 3 bases; junction bases outside the gene matches: 5. This CDR3 region has 15 residues. CDR3 protein: CASSPDRGLTDTQYF. In DNA, the CDR3 is TGTGCCAGCAGCCCGGACAGGGGGCTGACAGATACGCAGTATTTT.

The chain recombines TRBV28 with TRBJ2-3; D call uncertain. Germline assignment: CDR1 MDHEN and CDR2 SYDVKM. CDR3 length equals 14 residues. Trimming cost V 5 bases and J 2 bases, with 11 bases left between them. The CDR3, as DNA: TGTGCCAGCAGTCCAAGACTTATCACAGATACGCAGTATTTT. It is translated as CASSPRLITDTQYF.

This clonotype was recorded only once. V gene TRBV12-3 or TRBV12-4 combines with J gene TRBJ2-5; TRBD2 agrees at 11 bases. There are 19 residues in the CDR3. The V gene end was trimmed by 2 bases and the J gene end by 5 bases; junction bases not matched to a gene: 16. The CDR3 DNA sequence: TGTGCCAGCAGTTTAAGGATCGAGCTAGCGGGAGGAGGGTTGGAGACCCAGTACTTC. Translating gives CASSLRIELAGGGLETQYF.

The rearrangement joins TRBV2 to TRBJ2-7; 9 nucleotides agree with TRBD1. V trimming: 6 bases; J trimming: 2 bases; junction bases outside the gene matches: 14. The CDR3 has 17 residues. CDR1 SNHLY and CDR2 FYNNEI come from the germline V gene. CDR3 sequence: CASSKPPRQGGAYEQYF. CDR3 in DNA: TGTGCCAGCAGCAAACCACCGAGACAGGGGGGAGCCTACGAGCAGTACTTC.

The V call is TRBV29-1, the J call TRBJ2-1; no clear D gene. Trimming left V 3 bases short and J 6 bases short, with 12 bases between. Germline CDR1 and CDR2: SQVTM and ANQGSEA. CDR3 length: 13 amino acids. This CDR3 reads CSVESPYPNEQFF. The CDR3 DNA follows: TGCAGCGTTGAGAGCCCATACCCCAATGAGCAGTTCTTC.

This chain uses TRBV20-1 with TRBJ2-5; TRBD2 matches at 12 bases. Unmatched junction bases numbered 10, after V lost 3 bases and J lost 5 bases. CDR3 length: 16 amino acids. In germline, CDR1 is DFQATT, CDR2 SNEGSKA (reference sequence). Here the CDR3 reads CSASLLAGGPGETQYF. CDR3 in DNA: TGCAGTGCTAGTTTGCTAGCGGGGGGGCCGGGGGAGACCCAGTACTTC.

The chain uses TRBV4-2 and TRBJ1-2; D gene uncertain. The CDR3 has 14 residues. Trimming cost V 1 base and J 4 bases, with 10 bases left between them. The germline V gene encodes CDR1 LGHNA and CDR2 YNFKEQ. The CDR3 DNA is TGTGCCAGCAGCCAAGGAGAACGCAGCTATGGCTACACCTTC. It is translated as CASSQGERSYGYTF.

This clonotype was counted at least ten times. The chain has TRBV12-3 or TRBV12-4 and TRBJ2-7; TRBD1 aligns across 9 bases. This CDR3 region has 14 residues. J was trimmed by 6 bases and V by 6 bases; bases with no gene match: 9. As DNA, the CDR3 is TGTGCCAGCAGCCTCCGGGACAGGGAGAGCGAGCAGTACTTC. Translated: CASSLRDRESEQYF.

The V gene is TRBV7-2, the J gene TRBJ1-5, with a weak D call TRBD1 (6 bases). Trimming took 3 bases from V and 4 from J, leaving 13 bases between them. The germline V gene encodes CDR1 SGHTA and CDR2 FQGNSA. The CDR3 spans 15 residues. This CDR3 is CASSFSGQSNQPQHF. The CDR3 coding sequence is TGTGCCAGCAGCTTCTCTGGACAGTCGAATCAGCCCCAGCATTTT.

This sequence joins TRBV5-1 and TRBJ2-1, with 9 bases aligning to TRBD1. CDR1 is SGHRS and CDR2 is YFSETQ in the germline V gene. With V trimmed by 4 bases and J by 7 bases, 9 bases remained unmatched. This CDR3 has 15 amino acids. The CDR3 nucleotides read TGCGCCAGCAGCGGATGGACAGGGGTTAAAAATGAGCAGTTCTTC. This sequence encodes CASSGWTGVKNEQFF.

This clonotype was detected many times. The chain carries TRBV29-1 and TRBJ2-1; 11 bases align to TRBD1. V gave up 6 bases and J gave up 7 bases; unmatched junction bases: 8. The V gene's germline CDR1 is SQVTM and CDR2 ANQGSEA. The CDR3 is made up of 14 amino acids. Here the CDR3 reads CSVDQDRGHNEQFF. The CDR3 DNA is TGCAGCGTCGACCAGGACAGGGGGCATAATGAGCAGTTCTTC.

This chain joins TRBV20-1 and TRBJ2-1; the D is unclear. Germline CDR1 is DFQATT and CDR2 is SNEGSKA (reference sequence). Trimming took 6 bases from V and 10 from J, leaving 25 bases between them. The CDR3 contains 15 residues. The CDR3 loop reads CSADARDTLLPEQFF. The CDR3 coding sequence is TGCAGTGCCGACGCTAGAGACACTCTCCTACCAGAGCAGTTCTTC.

This clonotype was detected only a few times. The chain combines TRBV4-2 with TRBJ1-6; tentative D call: TRBD1 (5 bases). The ends were cut back, 1 base at V and 3 bases at J, with 10 bases in the middle. CDR1 is LGHNA, CDR2 YNFKEQ, per germline. The CDR3 runs 16 residues. For the CDR3, the DNA is TGTGCCAGCAGCCAAGTGGGGGTGAACTATAATTCACCCCTCCACTTT. The encoded protein is CASSQVGVNYNSPLHF.